Presented here are 6 T cell receptor beta chains from one specimen sequenced in a study of neurological immune-mediated disorders. TCRdb reprocessed the 5' RACE reads with MiXCR, giving one entry per CDR3 protein. The sample consists of approximately 20,000 distinct CDR3 sequences, about 30% of them appearing once. Specimen: PBMCs. The receptors derive from a man aged 45 to 65 with HTLV-1-associated myelopathy (HAM/TSP).

In this sample, this clonotype is medium-sized. The V call is TRBV20-1, the J call TRBJ1-1; 7 nucleotides agree with TRBD1. Looked up from germline, CDR1 is DFQATT and CDR2 is SNEGSKA (reference sequence). The CDR3 consists of 14 residues. With V trimmed by 1 base and J by 5 bases, 7 bases remained unmatched. The CDR3 protein is CSARVETGSTEAFF. The CDR3 region has the DNA TGCAGTGCTAGAGTTGAGACAGGGAGTACTGAAGCTTTCTTT.

The sample holds many counts of this clonotype. The chain couples TRBV5-1 to TRBJ1-1; no reliable D call. The germline V and J ends were trimmed by 1 base and 6 bases, with 7 bases remaining between them. The CDR3 consists of 12 residues. From germline, CDR1 is SGHRS and CDR2 YFSETQ. CDR3 region: CASSLRGAEAFF. The CDR3 nucleotides read TGCGCCAGCAGCTTGAGAGGTGCTGAAGCTTTCTTT.

This clonotype has only a few counts. This chain links TRBV7-9 with TRBJ2-2, with TRBD1 matching over 8 bases. V gave up 5 bases and J gave up 5 bases; unmatched junction bases: 7. The germline CDR1 and CDR2 sequences are SEHNR and FQNEAQ (reference sequence). The CDR3 runs to 15 residues. The CDR3 DNA reads as TGTGCCAGCAGCATGGACAGGGCTGGAACCGGGGAGCTGTTTTTT. Residues: CASSMDRAGTGELFF.

The gene calls are TRBV20-1 and TRBJ2-1; D is possibly TRBD2 (6 bases). The germline V gene encodes CDR1 DFQATT and CDR2 SNEGSKA (reference sequence). V lost 5 bases to trimming and J lost 13 bases, with 24 bases between them. CDR3 length: 14 amino acids. The CDR3 nucleotides are TGCAGTGCTCTAGAAAGGAGTAGCGGCGGGGCCCAGTTCTTC. This translates into CSALERSSGGAQFF.

The V call is TRBV7-2, the J call TRBJ2-2; the match to TRBD2 covers 8 bases. The CDR3 contains 15 residues. Germline loops: CDR1 SGHTA, CDR2 FQGNSA. The trim removed 2 bases at V and 4 bases at J, leaving 3 bases unmatched. DNA of the CDR3: TGTGCCAGCAGCTTACTCCGGGGGGGCACCGGGGAGCTGTTTTTT. It translates to CASSLLRGGTGELFF.

The rearrangement uses TRBV5-6 and TRBJ2-1; no clear D gene. From germline, CDR1 is SGHDT and CDR2 YYEEEE. The CDR3 sequence is 13 residues long. V lost 0 bases to trimming and J lost 5 bases, with 6 bases between them. The CDR3 nucleotides read TGTGCCAGCAGCTTGGAAGGGAACAATGAGCAGTTCTTC. Amino acid sequence: CASSLEGNNEQFF.